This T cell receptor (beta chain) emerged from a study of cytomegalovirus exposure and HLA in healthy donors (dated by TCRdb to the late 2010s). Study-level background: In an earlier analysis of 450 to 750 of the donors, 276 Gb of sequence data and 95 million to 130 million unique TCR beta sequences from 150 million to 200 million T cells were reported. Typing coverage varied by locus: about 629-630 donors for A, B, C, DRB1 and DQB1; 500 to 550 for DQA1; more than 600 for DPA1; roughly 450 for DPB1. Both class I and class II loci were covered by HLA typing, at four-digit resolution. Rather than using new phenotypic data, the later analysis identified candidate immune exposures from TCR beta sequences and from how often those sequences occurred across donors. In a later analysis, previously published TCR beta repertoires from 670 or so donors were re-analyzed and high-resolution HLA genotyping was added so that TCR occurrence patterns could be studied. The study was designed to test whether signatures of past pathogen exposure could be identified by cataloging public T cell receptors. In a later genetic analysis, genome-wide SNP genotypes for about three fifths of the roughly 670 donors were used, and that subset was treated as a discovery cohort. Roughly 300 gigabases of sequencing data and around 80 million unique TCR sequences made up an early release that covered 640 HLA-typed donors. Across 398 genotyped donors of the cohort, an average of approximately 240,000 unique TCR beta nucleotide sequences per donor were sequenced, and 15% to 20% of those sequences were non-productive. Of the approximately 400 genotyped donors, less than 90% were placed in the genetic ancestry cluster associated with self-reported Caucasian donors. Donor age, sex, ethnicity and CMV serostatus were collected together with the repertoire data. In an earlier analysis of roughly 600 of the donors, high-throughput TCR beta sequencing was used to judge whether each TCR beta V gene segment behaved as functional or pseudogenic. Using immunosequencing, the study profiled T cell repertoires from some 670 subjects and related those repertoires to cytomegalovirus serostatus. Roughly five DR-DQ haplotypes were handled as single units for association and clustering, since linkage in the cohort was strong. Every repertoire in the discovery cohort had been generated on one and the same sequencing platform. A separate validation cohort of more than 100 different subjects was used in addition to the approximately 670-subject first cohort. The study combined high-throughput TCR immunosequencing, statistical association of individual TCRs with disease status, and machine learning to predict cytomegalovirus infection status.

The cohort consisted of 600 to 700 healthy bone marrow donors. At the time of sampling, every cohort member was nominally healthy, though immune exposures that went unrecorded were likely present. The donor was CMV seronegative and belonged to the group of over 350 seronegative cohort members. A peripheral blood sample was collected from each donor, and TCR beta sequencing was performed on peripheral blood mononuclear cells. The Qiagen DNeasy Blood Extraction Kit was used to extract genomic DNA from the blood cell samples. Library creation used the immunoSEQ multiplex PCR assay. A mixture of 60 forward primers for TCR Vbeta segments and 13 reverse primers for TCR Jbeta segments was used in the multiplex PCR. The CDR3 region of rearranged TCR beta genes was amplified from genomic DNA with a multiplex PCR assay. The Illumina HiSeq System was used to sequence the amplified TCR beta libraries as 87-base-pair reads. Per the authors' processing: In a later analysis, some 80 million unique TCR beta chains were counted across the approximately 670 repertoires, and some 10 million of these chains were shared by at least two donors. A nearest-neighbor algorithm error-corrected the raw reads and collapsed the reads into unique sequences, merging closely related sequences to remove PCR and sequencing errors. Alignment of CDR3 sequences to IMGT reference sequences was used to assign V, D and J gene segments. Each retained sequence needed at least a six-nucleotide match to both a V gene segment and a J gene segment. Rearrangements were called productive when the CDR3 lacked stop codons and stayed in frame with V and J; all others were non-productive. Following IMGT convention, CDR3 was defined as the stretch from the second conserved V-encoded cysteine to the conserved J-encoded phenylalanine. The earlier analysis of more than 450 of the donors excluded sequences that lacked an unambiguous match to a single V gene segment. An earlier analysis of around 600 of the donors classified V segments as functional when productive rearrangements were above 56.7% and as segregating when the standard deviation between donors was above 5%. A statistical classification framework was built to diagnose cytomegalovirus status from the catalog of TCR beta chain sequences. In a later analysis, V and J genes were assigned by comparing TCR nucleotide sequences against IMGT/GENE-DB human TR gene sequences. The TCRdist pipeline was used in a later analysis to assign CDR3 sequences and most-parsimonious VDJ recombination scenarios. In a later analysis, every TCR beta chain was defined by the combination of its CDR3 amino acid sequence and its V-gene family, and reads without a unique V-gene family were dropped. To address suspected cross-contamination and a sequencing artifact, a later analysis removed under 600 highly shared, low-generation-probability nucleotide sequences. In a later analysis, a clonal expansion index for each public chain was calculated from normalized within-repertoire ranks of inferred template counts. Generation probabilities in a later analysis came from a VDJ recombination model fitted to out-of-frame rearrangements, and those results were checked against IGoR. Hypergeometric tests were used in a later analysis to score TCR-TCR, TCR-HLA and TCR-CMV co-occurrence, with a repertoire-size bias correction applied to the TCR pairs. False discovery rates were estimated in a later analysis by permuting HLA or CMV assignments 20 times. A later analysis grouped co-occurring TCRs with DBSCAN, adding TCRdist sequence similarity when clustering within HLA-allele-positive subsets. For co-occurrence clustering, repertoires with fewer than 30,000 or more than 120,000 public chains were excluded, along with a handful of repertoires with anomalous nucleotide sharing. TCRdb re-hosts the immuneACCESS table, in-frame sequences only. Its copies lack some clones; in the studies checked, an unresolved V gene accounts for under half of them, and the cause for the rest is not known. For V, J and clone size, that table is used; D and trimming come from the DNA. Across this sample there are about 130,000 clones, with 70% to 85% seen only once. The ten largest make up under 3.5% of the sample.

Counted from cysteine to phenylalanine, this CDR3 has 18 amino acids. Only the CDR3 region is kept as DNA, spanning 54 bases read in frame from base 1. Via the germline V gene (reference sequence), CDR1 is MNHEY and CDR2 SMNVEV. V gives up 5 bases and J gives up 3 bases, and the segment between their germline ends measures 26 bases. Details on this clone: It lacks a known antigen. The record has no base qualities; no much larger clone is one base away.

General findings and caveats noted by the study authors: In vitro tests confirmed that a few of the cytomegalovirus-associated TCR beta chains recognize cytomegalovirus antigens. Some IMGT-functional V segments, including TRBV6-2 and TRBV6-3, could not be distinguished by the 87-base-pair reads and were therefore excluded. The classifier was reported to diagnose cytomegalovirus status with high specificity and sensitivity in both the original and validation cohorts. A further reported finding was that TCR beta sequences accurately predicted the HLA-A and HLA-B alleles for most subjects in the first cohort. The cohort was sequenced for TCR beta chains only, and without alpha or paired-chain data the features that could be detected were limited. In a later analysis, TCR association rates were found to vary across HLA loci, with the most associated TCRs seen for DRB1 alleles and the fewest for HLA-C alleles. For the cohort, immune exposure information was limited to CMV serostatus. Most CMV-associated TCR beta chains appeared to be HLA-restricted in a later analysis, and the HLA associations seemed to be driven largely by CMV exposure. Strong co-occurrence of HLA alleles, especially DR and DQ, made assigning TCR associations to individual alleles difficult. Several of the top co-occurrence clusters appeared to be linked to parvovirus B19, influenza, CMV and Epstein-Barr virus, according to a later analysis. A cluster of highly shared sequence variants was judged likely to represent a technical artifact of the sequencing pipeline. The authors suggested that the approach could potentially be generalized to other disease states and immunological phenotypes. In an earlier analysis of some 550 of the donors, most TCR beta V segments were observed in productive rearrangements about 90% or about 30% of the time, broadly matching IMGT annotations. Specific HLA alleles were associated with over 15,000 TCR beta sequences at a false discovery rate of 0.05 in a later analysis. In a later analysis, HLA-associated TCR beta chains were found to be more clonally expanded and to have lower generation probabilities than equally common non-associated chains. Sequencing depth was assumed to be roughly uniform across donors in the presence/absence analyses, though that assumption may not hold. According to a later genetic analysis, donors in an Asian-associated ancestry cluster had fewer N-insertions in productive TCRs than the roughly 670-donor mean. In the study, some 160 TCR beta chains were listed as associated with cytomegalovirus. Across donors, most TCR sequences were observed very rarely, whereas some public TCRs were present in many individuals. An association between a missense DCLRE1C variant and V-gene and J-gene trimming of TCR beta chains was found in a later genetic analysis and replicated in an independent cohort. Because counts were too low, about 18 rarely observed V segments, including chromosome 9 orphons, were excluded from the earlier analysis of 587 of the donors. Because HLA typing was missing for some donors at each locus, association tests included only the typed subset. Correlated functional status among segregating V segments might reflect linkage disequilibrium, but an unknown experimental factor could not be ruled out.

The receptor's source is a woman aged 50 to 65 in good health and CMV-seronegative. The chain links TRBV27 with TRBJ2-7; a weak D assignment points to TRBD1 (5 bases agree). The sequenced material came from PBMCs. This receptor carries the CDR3 CASSPTIPPRTRDYEQYF. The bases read TGTGCCAGCAGTCCCACGATACCCCCTCGGACCAGGGACTACGAGCAGTACTTC.